This T cell receptor (beta chain) was sequenced in a study of T cell changes during pregnancy in multiple sclerosis (dated by TCRdb to about 2019). A note on the overall study: Changes in the T cell repertoire over the course of pregnancy were examined in this study in women with multiple sclerosis.

In the case of this clone: There is no known antigen for this receptor. Per-base qualities were not stored, and no clone one base away is much larger.

The CDR3 starts with the cysteine, ends with the phenylalanine, and has 15 residues. Kept here is only the CDR3 DNA, which spans 45 bases and is read in frame from base 1. CDR1 and CDR2 were assigned from the germline V gene as KGHSH and LQKENI. V is pared back by 4 bases and J by 2 bases, with 14 bases lying between the germline termini. The library came from the immunoSEQ multiplex PCR assay. TCRdb mirrors the immuneACCESS table, restricted to in-frame sequences. Some clones are absent from its copies; in checked studies, under half trace to an unresolved V gene, and the reason for the others is unknown. Recorded for this sample are 35,000 to 45,000 clones; 93% of them occurred a single time. The top ten constitute around 0.4% of the sample.

The source of this sequence is a female donor with multiple sclerosis, enrolled in a pregnancy study. The sequence is built from TRBV18 and TRBJ1-1, with the D gene call left open. The material was CD4+ T cells from peripheral blood mononuclear cells, obtained in the first trimester of pregnancy. The nucleotide sequence reads TGTGCCAGCTCACTGAGCGGCACGGGTAACACTGAAGCTTTCTTT. It specifies CASSLSGTGNTEAFF.